The entry below gives a single T cell receptor beta chain sequence along with its context. Its specificity is not known. This sample was taken from a study of cytomegalovirus exposure and HLA in healthy donors. Whole-study results and caveats: Serostatus for CMV was the only available immune exposure information. As was reported, the classifier diagnosed cytomegalovirus status with high specificity and sensitivity.

Germline values: CDR1 SGHAT, CDR2 FQNNGV. With V trimmed by 7 bases and J by 5 bases, 9 bases remained unmatched. The CDR3 loop spans 15 amino acids. PCR used 60 Vbeta primers and 13 Jbeta primers. Assay: immunoSEQ multiplex PCR; the TCRdb copy retains only in-frame clones and omits some. The sample has 70,000 to 100,000 clones; about 80% are singletons. Sequences were obtained from PBMCs. This chain joins TRBV11-2 and TRBJ2-1; 9 bases are shared with TRBD2. The source of this sequence is a woman between 50 and 59 years old in good health and CMV-seropositive. The CDR3 loop reads CASIVLAGLNNEQFF. The CDR3 nucleotides are TGTGCCAGCATCGTTCTAGCGGGGCTGAACAATGAGCAGTTCTTC.